Listed below are T cell receptor beta chains from one sample, sequenced in a study of cytomegalovirus exposure and HLA in healthy donors. Assay used: immunoSEQ multiplex PCR; TCRdb lists only in-frame clones, some missing. The table includes 300,000 to 450,000 clones, 70% to 90% detected once. The sequenced material came from PBMCs. These receptors all stem from a woman younger than 30 in good health and CMV-seronegative. The conserved cysteine and the conserved F or W are not part of the CDR3 here.

j_call v_call cdr3_aa
TRBJ1-1 TRBV25-1 ASSVRGLDTEAF
TRBJ2-5 TRBV7-9 ASRGALGETQY
TRBJ2-3 TRBV5-6 ASSLGLAGTDTQY
TRBJ2-6 TRBV2 ASTRDRGSGANVLT
TRBJ2-1 TRBV6-5 ASSKTSGGAYEQF
TRBJ1-4 TRBV2 ASSIGGREKLF
TRBJ1-1 TRBV5-1 ASSLRQDHGEAF
TRBJ1-1 TRBV28 ASTWGQNTEAF
TRBJ2-3 TRBV5-1 ASSLAPEADTQY
TRBJ2-1 TRBV5-1 ASSLTASGSYNEQF
TRBJ2-1 TRBV5-4 ASSFVGLKPNEQF
TRBJ1-5 TRBV28 ASSLGGGSNQPQH
TRBJ2-1 TRBV7-6 ASSLSAPEQF
TRBJ2-7 TRBV25-1 ASSDNLKQGYEQY
TRBJ2-7 TRBV5-1 ASSLGDRAGSEQY
TRBJ2-3 TRBV6-1 ASSGPRVGGDTQY
TRBJ1-1 TRBV4-1 ASSPEQGAGTEAF
TRBJ2-1 TRBV5-1 ASSPPGLAGVRYNEQF
TRBJ2-1 TRBV18 ASQPSPYNEQF
TRBJ2-7 TRBV30 AWKTGVTSYEQY
TRBJ1-2 TRBV5-1 ASSLADRGRDGYT
TRBJ1-1 TRBV5-1 ASRPPGTGNTEAF
TRBJ2-2 TRBV7-9 ASSLALSGDTGELF
TRBJ2-1 TRBV6-5 ASSYSGGSQDEQF
TRBJ1-4 TRBV5-4 ASSLTVGEKLF
TRBJ2-5 TRBV10-3 AISLTGETQY
TRBJ1-5 TRBV7-9 ASSLASRAGPSTEPQH
TRBJ2-3 TRBV4-1 ASSQGGGADITDTQY
TRBJ2-2 TRBV30 AWSTYSMFGELF
TRBJ2-7 TRBV5-1 ASSSFLASYEQY